The T cell receptor beta chain described here comes from a study of T-cell memory formation after mild COVID-19. The V end lost 0 bases, the J end lost 5 bases, and 10 bases lay between the germline ends. This CDR3 is built from 13 residues. Germline V gene data show CDR1 as DFQATT and CDR2 as SNEGSKA (reference sequence). This clonotype has more than one count but fewer than ten. TCRdb reprocessed the 5' RACE reads via MiXCR and lists one record per CDR3 protein. Here the sample spans about 340,000 distinct CDR3 sequences, roughly 13% being singletons. The chain joins TRBV20-1 to TRBJ1-2; D perhaps matches TRBD1 (6 bases). The sample taken for sequencing was PBMCs or a T cell subset sorted from them (not recorded which). The TCR was taken from a man aged 18 to 30 who had mild COVID-19 (a few samples of this study predate the infection). Cell type and time point are not known. This chain's CDR3 is CSARDRGVYGYTF. DNA for the CDR3: TGCAGTGCTAGAGACAGGGGCGTATATGGCTACACCTTC.